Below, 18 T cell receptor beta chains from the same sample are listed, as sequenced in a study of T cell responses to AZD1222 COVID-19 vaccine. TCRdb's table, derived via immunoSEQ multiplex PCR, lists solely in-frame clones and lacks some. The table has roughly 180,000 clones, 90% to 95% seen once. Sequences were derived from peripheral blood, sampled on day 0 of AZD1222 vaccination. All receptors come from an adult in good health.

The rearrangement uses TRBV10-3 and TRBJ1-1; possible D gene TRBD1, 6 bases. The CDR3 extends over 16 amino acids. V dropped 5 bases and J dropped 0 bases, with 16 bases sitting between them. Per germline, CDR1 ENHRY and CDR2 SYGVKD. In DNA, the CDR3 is TGTGCCATCAGTCGAGGGGGGGGAGTTATGAACACTGAAGCTTTCTTT. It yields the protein CAISRGGGVMNTEAFF.

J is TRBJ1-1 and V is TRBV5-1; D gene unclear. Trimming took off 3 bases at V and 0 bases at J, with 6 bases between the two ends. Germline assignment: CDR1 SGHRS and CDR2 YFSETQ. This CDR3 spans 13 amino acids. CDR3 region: CASSYSMNTEAFF. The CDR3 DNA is TGCGCCAGCAGCTATAGCATGAACACTGAAGCTTTCTTT. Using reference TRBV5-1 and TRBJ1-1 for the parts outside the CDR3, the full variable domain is KAGVTQTPRYLIKTRGQQVTLSCSPISGHRSVSWYQQTPGQGLQFLFEYFSETQRNKGNFPGRFSGRQFSNSRSEMNVSTLELGDSALYLCASSYSMNTEAFFGQGTRLTVV.

As DNA, the CDR3 is TGTGCCAGCAGCCAAGGCCCCGGGACGCCAACCTCTCCCGGGTGGTACTTC. Translated: CASSQGPGTPTSPGWYF. The chain recombines TRBV4-2 with TRBJ2-7, with D possibly being TRBD1 or TRBD2 (5 bases each). Germline-derived CDR1 and CDR2 are LGHNA and YNFKEQ. This CDR3 is 17 amino acids long. V lost 1 base, J lost 12 bases, and 28 bases lay in between.

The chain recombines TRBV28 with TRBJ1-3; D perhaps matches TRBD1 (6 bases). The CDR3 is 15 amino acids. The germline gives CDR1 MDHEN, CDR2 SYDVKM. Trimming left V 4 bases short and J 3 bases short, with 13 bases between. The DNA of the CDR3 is TGTGCCAGCAGTTCCCAGACAGGATTTGGAAACACCATATATTTT. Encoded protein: CASSSQTGFGNTIYF.

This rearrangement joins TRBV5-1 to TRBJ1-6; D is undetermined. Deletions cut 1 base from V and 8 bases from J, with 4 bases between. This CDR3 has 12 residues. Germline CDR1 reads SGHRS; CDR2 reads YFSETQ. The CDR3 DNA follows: TGCGCCAGCAGCTTGACTGATTCACCCCTCCACTTT. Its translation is CASSLTDSPLHF.

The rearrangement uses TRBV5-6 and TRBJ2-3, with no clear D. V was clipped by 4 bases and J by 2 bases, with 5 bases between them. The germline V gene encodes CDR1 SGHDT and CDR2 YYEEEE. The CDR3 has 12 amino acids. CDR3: CASSRNTDTQYF. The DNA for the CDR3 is TGTGCCAGCAGCCGTAACACAGATACGCAGTATTTT.

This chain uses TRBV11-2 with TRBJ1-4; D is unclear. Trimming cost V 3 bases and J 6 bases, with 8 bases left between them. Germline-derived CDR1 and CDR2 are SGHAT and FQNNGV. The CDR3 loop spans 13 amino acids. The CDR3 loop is CASSFRDYEKLFF. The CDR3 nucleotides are TGTGCCAGCAGCTTTAGAGATTATGAAAAACTGTTTTTT. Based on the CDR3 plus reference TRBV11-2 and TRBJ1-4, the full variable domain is EAGVAQSPRYKIIEKRQSVAFWCNPISGHATLYWYQQILGQGPKLLIQFQNNGVVDDSQLPKDRFSAERLKGVDSTLKIQPAKLEDSAVYLCASSFRDYEKLFFGSGTQLSVL.

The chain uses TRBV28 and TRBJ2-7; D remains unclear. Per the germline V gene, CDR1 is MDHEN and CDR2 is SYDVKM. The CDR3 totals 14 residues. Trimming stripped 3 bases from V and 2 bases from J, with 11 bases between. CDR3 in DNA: TGTGCCAGCAGTTTCAGCGAGCGCCCCTACGAGCAGTACTTC. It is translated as CASSFSERPYEQYF.

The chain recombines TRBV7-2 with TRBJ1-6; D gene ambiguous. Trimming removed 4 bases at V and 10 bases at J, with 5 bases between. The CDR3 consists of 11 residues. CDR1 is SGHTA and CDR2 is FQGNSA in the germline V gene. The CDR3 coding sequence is TGTGCCAGCAGCTCCGGATCACCCCTCCACTTT. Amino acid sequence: CASSSGSPLHF.

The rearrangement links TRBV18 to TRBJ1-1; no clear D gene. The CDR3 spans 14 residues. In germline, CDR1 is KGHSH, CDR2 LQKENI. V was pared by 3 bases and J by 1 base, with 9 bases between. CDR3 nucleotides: TGTGCCAGCTCACCGGGTAGAGGGAACACTGAAGCTTTCTTT. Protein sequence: CASSPGRGNTEAFF.

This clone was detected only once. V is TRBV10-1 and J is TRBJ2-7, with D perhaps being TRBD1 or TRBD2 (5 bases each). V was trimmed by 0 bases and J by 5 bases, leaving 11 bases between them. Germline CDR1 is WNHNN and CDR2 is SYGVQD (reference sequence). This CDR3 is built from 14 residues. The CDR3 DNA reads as TGCGCCAGCAGTGAGTCCCGGGGACCTCACGAGCAGTACTTC. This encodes CASSESRGPHEQYF.

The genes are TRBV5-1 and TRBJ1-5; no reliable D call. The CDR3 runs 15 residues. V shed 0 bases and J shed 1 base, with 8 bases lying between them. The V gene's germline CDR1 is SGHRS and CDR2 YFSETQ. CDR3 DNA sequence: TGCGCCAGCAGCTTGGGTGGGGTCAGCAATCAGCCCCAGCATTTT. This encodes CASSLGGVSNQPQHF.

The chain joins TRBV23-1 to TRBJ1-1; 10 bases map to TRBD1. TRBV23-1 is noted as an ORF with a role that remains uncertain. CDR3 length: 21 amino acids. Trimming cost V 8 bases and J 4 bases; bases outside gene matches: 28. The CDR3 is CASGQRGLWGQGILIGTEAFF. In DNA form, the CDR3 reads TGCGCCAGCGGACAGAGGGGATTGTGGGGACAGGGGATTTTGATAGGCACTGAAGCTTTCTTT.

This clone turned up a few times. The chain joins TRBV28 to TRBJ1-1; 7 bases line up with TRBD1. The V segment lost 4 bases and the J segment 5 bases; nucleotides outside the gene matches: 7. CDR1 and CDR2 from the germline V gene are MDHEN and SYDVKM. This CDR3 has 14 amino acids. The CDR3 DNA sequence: TGTGCCAGCAGTTCTCCAGGGGGTGGGACTGAAGCTTTCTTT. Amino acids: CASSSPGGGTEAFF.

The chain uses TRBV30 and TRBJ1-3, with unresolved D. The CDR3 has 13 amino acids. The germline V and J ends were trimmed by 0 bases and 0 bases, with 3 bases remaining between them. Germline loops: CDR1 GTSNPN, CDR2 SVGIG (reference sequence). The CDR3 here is CAWSVISGNTIYF. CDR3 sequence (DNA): TGTGCCTGGAGTGTGATCTCTGGAAACACCATATATTTT.

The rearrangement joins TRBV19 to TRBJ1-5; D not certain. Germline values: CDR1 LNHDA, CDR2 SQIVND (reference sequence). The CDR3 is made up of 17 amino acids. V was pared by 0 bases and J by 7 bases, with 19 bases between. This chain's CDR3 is CASSIELRVALGQPQHF. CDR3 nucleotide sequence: TGTGCCAGTAGTATAGAACTCCGGGTTGCGCTAGGACAGCCCCAGCATTTT.

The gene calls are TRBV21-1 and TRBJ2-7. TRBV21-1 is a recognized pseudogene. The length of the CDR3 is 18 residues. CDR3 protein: CASSQIEFEMGYSYEQYF. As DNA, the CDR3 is TGTGCCAGCAGCCAAATCGAATTCGAGATGGGGTATTCGTACGAGCAGTACTTC.

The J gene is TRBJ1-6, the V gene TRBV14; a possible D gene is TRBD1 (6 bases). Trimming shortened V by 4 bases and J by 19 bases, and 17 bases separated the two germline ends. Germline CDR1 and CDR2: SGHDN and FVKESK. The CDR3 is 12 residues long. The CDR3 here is CASSPFRGGLHF. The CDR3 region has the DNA TGTGCCAGCAGCCCCTTCAGGGGAGGCTTGCACTTT.